One and the same sample provided the 14 T cell receptor beta chains below, sequenced in a study of T cells in Graves' hyperthyroidism and ophthalmopathy. Amplification yielded TCR beta CDR3 regions, with RNA transcripts as the source. Carried out on the TCR CDR3, a first-round RT-PCR used the HTBI primer set. TCRdb ran MiXCR on the multiplex PCR reads and lists one entry per CDR3 protein. The sample lists 300,000 to 400,000 distinct CDR3 sequences, 15% to 20% occurring once. Sequenced input: blood. Receptors were obtained from a woman aged 50 to 60 with Graves' hyperthyroidism.

This clonotype appeared many times. The rearrangement links TRBV2 to TRBJ2-7, with 8 nucleotides matching TRBD1. V dropped 2 bases and J dropped 7; count of bases not matched to a gene: 19. CDR1 is SNHLY, CDR2 FYNNEI, per germline. The CDR3 has 18 residues. Here the CDR3 reads CASSETPADRVISREQYV. The CDR3, as DNA: TGTGCCAGCAGTGAAACCCCTGCGGACAGGGTGATATCGAGGGAGCAGTACGTC.

This chain links TRBV20-1 with TRBJ2-3, with 10 bases lining up with TRBD1. Per germline, CDR1 DFQATT and CDR2 SNEGSKA (reference sequence). This CDR3 comprises 13 residues. CDR3 sequence (DNA): TGCAGCCACGGGACAGGGGTTACAGATACGCAGTATTTT. Its translation is CSHGTGVTDTQYF.

At least ten counts were recorded for this clonotype. V usage is TRBV3-1 and J usage is TRBJ2-3, with D hard to call. The CDR3 has 15 residues. Per germline, CDR1 LGHDT and CDR2 YNNKEL (reference sequence). Trimming took 3 bases from V and 0 from J, leaving 10 bases between them. The CDR3 sequence is CASSQGRSSTDTQYF. The CDR3 DNA sequence: TGTGCCAGCAGCCAGGGTCGGTCCAGCACAGATACGCAGTATTTT.

The chain carries TRBV7-9 and TRBJ2-7; D is undetermined. Trimming removed 5 bases from V and 2 bases from J, with 4 bases in between. The CDR3 extends over 11 amino acids. From germline, CDR1 is SEHNR and CDR2 FQNEAQ (reference sequence). In DNA, the CDR3 is TGTGCCAGCAGCATTGCCTACGAGCAGTACTTC. This translates into CASSIAYEQYF.

A remark on this clonotype: A read error may be the cause here, since a much bigger clone is one base away. The gene calls are TRBV6-2 or TRBV6-3 and TRBJ2-5, with D possibly TRBD2 on 6 matching bases. The tail of the sequence fits TRBJ2-1 better, so the J call may be wrong. The CDR3 sequence is 14 residues long. CDR1 and CDR2 (germline): MNHEY, SVGEGT. The DNA of the CDR3 is TGTGCCAGCAGTTACGGGACTCAAGGAGAGACCCAGTTCTTC. This codes for CASSYGTQGETQFF.

This clonotype was recorded many times. The genes are TRBV5-1 and TRBJ2-1; 9 bases map to TRBD1. The V segment lost 4 bases and the J segment 8 bases; nucleotides outside the gene matches: 7. Per the germline V gene, CDR1 is SGHRS and CDR2 is YFSETQ. The length of the CDR3 is 14 residues. CDR3 residues: CASSTGQGFDEQFF. DNA of the CDR3: TGCGCCAGCAGCACGGGACAGGGTTTTGATGAGCAGTTCTTC.

J is TRBJ2-1 and V is TRBV19; the D is unclear. The CDR3 runs to 15 residues. Trimming cost V 5 bases and J 0 bases, with 11 bases left between them. Germline assignment: CDR1 LNHDA and CDR2 SQIVND (reference sequence). The CDR3 nucleotides are TGTGCCAGTAGTGTGACTGTTAGCTCCTACAATGAGCAGTTCTTC. The encoded protein is CASSVTVSSYNEQFF.

This clonotype was recorded a few times. The chain is built from TRBV20-1 and TRBJ2-7, with 10 positions matching TRBD1. Germline V gives CDR1 DFQATT, CDR2 SNEGSKA (reference sequence). The CDR3 is 13 amino acids. V shed 5 bases and J 4 bases; nucleotides not matched to a gene: 5. The CDR3 sequence is CSAGGQGNYEQYF. CDR3 nucleotides: TGCAGTGCTGGGGGACAGGGGAATTACGAGCAGTACTTC.

In this sample, this clonotype turned up a few times. The V gene is TRBV6-2 or TRBV6-3, the J gene TRBJ2-1; tentative D call: TRBD2 (5 bases). The CDR3 contains 14 residues. Trimming took off 5 bases at V and 10 bases at J, with 18 bases between the two ends. Germline-derived CDR1 and CDR2 are MNHEY and SVGEGT. The CDR3 is CASSQLGPLGEQFF. CDR3 nucleotides: TGTGCCAGCAGTCAACTCGGGCCACTAGGCGAGCAGTTCTTC.

A few counts support this clonotype. The rearrangement uses TRBV2 and TRBJ1-5; no definite D call. Germline assignment: CDR1 SNHLY and CDR2 FYNNEI. Trimming left V 6 bases short and J 1 base short, with 7 bases between. This CDR3 is built from 13 residues. Here the CDR3 DNA reads TGTGCCAGCAGGGATGACAGCAATCAGCCCCAGCATTTT. Its translation: CASRDDSNQPQHF.

This clonotype was seen ten or more times. The chain recombines TRBV7-9 with TRBJ2-2, with D perhaps TRBD2 (6 bases). Germline-derived CDR1 and CDR2 are SEHNR and FQNEAQ (reference sequence). V gave up 5 bases and J gave up 4 bases, with 14 bases separating them. The CDR3 length is 15 residues. CDR3 nucleotides: TGTGCCAGCAGCGCCGTGCGGGACGGCACCGGGGAGCTGTTTTTT. Its translation: CASSAVRDGTGELFF.

This clonotype was detected ten times or more. The chain joins TRBV28 to TRBJ1-5; D gene uncertain. Trimming took off 6 bases at V and 4 bases at J, with 4 bases between the two ends. Looked up from germline, CDR1 is MDHEN and CDR2 is SYDVKM. The CDR3 is made up of 11 amino acids. The CDR3 nucleotides are TGTGCCAGCAGGGGGAATCAGCCCCAGCATTTT. Its protein product is CASRGNQPQHF. Full variable domain (outside the CDR3, taken from reference TRBV28 and TRBJ1-5): DVKVTQSSRYLVKRTGEKVFLECVQDMDHENMFWYRQDPGLGLRLIYFSYDVKMKEKGDIPEGYSVSREKKERFSLILESASTNQTSMYLCASRGNQPQHFGDGTRLSIL.

The rearrangement uses TRBV7-9 and TRBJ2-3; no definite D call. The V gene lost 0 bases and the J gene lost 1 base, with 14 bases spanning the gap. This CDR3 is 17 amino acids long. CDR1 SEHNR and CDR2 FQNEAQ come from the germline V gene (reference sequence). In DNA form, the CDR3 reads TGTGCCAGCAGCTTAGCACCAAAGGGAAAGGGCACAGATACGCAGTATTTT. It translates to CASSLAPKGKGTDTQYF.

This clonotype was seen a single time. This chain joins TRBV10-3 and TRBJ1-4, with 8 positions matching TRBD1. CDR3 size: 17 residues. Germline assignment: CDR1 ENHRY and CDR2 SYGVKD. The V segment lost 6 bases and the J segment 0 bases; nucleotides outside the gene matches: 9. The CDR3 region is CAISAGTGGSTNEKLFF. CDR3 nucleotide sequence: TGTGCCATCAGCGCCGGGACAGGAGGGTCAACTAATGAAAAACTGTTTTTT.